One sample yielded the 27 T cell receptor beta chains listed below, sequenced in a study of metastatic and nonmetastatic thyroid tumors. Every patient underwent thyroid surgery untreated. MiXCR reprocessed the PCR reads for TCRdb. The sample holds fewer than 30,000 clones; under 15% are singletons and the top ten take approximately 3.3%. The sequencing input was blood. These receptors came from a female donor with papillary thyroid cancer or a benign thyroid nodule (not recorded which). Some clones in this sample may be carry-over from other donors' samples.

At least ten counts were recorded for this clone. The J gene is TRBJ2-5, the V gene TRBV28, with 9 bases that match TRBD1. Looked up from germline, CDR1 is MDHEN and CDR2 is SYDVKM. With V trimmed by 2 bases and J by 4 bases, 8 bases remained unmatched. The CDR3 is 16 amino acids. CDR3 residues: CASSLETGGERETQYF. DNA of the CDR3: TGTGCCAGCAGTTTAGAGACAGGGGGGGAGCGAGAGACCCAGTACTTC.

This clone has a handful of counts. This could be a read error, since a much larger clone is one nucleotide away. The chain links TRBV6-1 to TRBJ1-3, with D possibly TRBD1 on 6 matching bases. The CDR3 loop spans 17 amino acids. Germline V gene lookup returns CDR1 MNHNS and CDR2 SASEGT. CDR3 nucleotides: TGTGCCAGCAGCTACATGCGGCGCGACAGGAATGGAAACACCATACATTTT. This codes for CASSYMRRDRNGNTIHF.

The chain employs TRBV28 and TRBJ1-2; D is unresolved. Germline CDR1 and CDR2: MDHEN and SYDVKM. The V end lost 4 bases, the J end lost 4 bases, and 10 bases lay between the germline ends. The CDR3 extends over 13 amino acids. CDR3 loop: CASSYGGGYGYTF. As DNA, the CDR3 is TGTGCCAGCAGTTACGGCGGTGGCTATGGCTACACCTTC.

Ten or more counts support this clone. The chain uses TRBV7-2 and TRBJ1-5; D might be TRBD1 (6 bases). The CDR3 is 14 residues long. The V gene lost 3 bases and the J gene lost 1 base, with 7 bases spanning the gap. Germline values: CDR1 SGHTA, CDR2 FQGNSA. The CDR3 here is CASSFRGSNQPQHF. The CDR3 bases are TGTGCCAGCAGCTTCAGGGGAAGCAATCAGCCCCAGCATTTT.

Ten or more counts support this clone. The chain links TRBV19 to TRBJ1-5; 7 bases are a match to TRBD1. After removal of 2 bases from V and 0 bases from J, the junction contained 10 bases not matched to a gene. Germline V gives CDR1 LNHDA, CDR2 SQIVND (reference sequence). The CDR3 extends over 18 amino acids. CDR3 nucleotide sequence: TGTGCCAGTAGTATAAGGGGGCGACCCCTATATAGCAATCAGCCCCAGCATTTT. Translation: CASSIRGRPLYSNQPQHF. The entire variable domain, with the rest obtained from reference TRBV19 and TRBJ1-5, is as follows: DGGITQSPKYLFRKEGQNVTLSCEQNLNHDAMYWYRQDPGQGLRLIYYSQIVNDFQKGDIAEGYSVSREKKESFPLTVTSAQKNPTAFYLCASSIRGRPLYSNQPQHFGDGTRLSIL.

This clone was counted many times. J is TRBJ2-1 and V is TRBV15, with D tentatively TRBD2 (5 bases). The CDR3 is made up of 17 amino acids. In germline, CDR1 is LNHNV, CDR2 YYDKDF (reference sequence). V dropped 0 bases and J dropped 9 bases, with 21 bases sitting between them. CDR3 nucleotides: TGTGCCACCAGCAGAGATGAGCGCGTGGGAGTCTCCGCTGAGCAGTTCTTC. It specifies CATSRDERVGVSAEQFF.

This clone was detected ten times or more. J is TRBJ2-3 and V is TRBV5-1; D is possibly TRBD2 (6 bases). The germline V gene encodes CDR1 SGHRS and CDR2 YFSETQ. This CDR3 contains 14 residues. Trimming removed 4 bases from V and 3 bases from J, with 12 bases in between. CDR3: CASSPEGLTDTQYF. CDR3 coding DNA: TGCGCCAGCAGCCCGGAGGGCTTGACAGATACGCAGTATTTT. Filled out from reference TRBV5-1 and TRBJ2-3, the complete variable domain reads KAGVTQTPRYLIKTRGQQVTLSCSPISGHRSVSWYQQTPGQGLQFLFEYFSETQRNKGNFPGRFSGRQFSNSRSEMNVSTLELGDSALYLCASSPEGLTDTQYFGPGTRLTVL.

The gene calls are TRBV12-3 or TRBV12-4 and TRBJ2-7; weak D call: TRBD1 (6 bases). This CDR3 has 14 amino acids. With 5 bases removed from V and 3 bases from J, the gap between germline ends came to 14 bases. The CDR3 sequence: CASSQTGQNYEQYF. DNA of the CDR3: TGTGCCAGCAGTCAGACAGGTCAGAACTACGAGCAGTACTTC.

Ten or more counts support this clone. The V call is TRBV7-9, the J call TRBJ1-4; weak D call: TRBD1 (5 bases). The CDR3 runs to 14 residues. Trimming stripped 8 bases from V and 4 bases from J, with 14 bases between. Germline CDR1 SEHNR, CDR2 FQNEAQ (reference sequence). In DNA, the CDR3 is TGTGCCAGCCTAATAGAGGGGATTAATGAAAAACTGTTTTTT. Its protein product is CASLIEGINEKLFF.

This clone showed up many times. This rearrangement joins TRBV7-2 to TRBJ2-1; TRBD1 or TRBD2 may be the D gene (5 bases each). Germline V lookup: CDR1 SGHTA, CDR2 FQGNSA. The CDR3 has 14 amino acids. The V gene lost 3 bases and the J gene lost 5 bases, with 11 bases spanning the gap. The CDR3 is CASSFGGPNNEQFF. The CDR3 bases are TGTGCCAGCAGCTTTGGGGGACCCAACAATGAGCAGTTCTTC.

The chain employs TRBV6-1 and TRBJ1-6, with 7 bases matching TRBD1. Per the germline V gene, CDR1 is MNHNS and CDR2 is SASEGT. The J segment lost 4 bases and the V segment lost 6 bases, leaving 6 bases of the junction unmatched. The CDR3 totals 15 residues. CDR3 coding DNA: TGTGCCAGCAGGAACCAACAGGGGTATAATTCACCCCTCCACTTT. Translated, it gives CASRNQQGYNSPLHF.

This clone was observed at least ten times. The V and J genes are TRBV24-1 and TRBJ1-2; TRBD1 aligns across 8 bases. This CDR3 is 13 amino acids long. Germline-derived CDR1 and CDR2 are KGHDR and SFDVKD. V lost 3 bases to trimming and J lost 8 bases; unmatched junction nucleotides: 4. CDR3: CATSDPGQGGYTF. CDR3 nucleotide sequence: TGTGCCACCAGTGATCCCGGACAGGGCGGCTACACCTTC.

Judged by abundance, this clone is medium-sized. This rearrangement joins TRBV6-1 to TRBJ1-3, with D possibly TRBD1 on 6 matching bases. Germline V CDR1 and CDR2: MNHNS, SASEGT. The CDR3 has 16 amino acids. The ends were cut back, 6 bases at V and 0 bases at J, with 15 bases in the middle. CDR3 sequence reads: CASSDPGHNSGNTIYF. The CDR3 coding sequence is TGTGCCAGCAGCGACCCGGGACATAACTCTGGAAACACCATATATTTT.

This clone was seen ten or more times. The J gene is TRBJ2-3, the V gene TRBV6-1, with TRBD2 matching 7 bases. V was pared by 0 bases and J by 4 bases, with 4 bases of the junction left unmatched. The CDR3 spans 15 residues. CDR1 and CDR2 (germline): MNHNS, SASEGT. The CDR3 reads CASSEASGRADTQYF. CDR3 DNA: TGTGCCAGCAGTGAAGCTAGCGGGCGGGCAGATACGCAGTATTTT.

This chain links TRBV7-2 with TRBJ2-3; D gene ambiguous. Deletions cut 7 bases from V and 4 bases from J, with 9 bases between. Germline loops: CDR1 SGHTA, CDR2 FQGNSA. The CDR3 is 12 residues long. CDR3 bases: TGTGCCAGCAAGGCTGTTGCAGATACGCAGTATTTT. Translation: CASKAVADTQYF.

There are many counts of this clone. The chain couples TRBV2 to TRBJ2-1, with no clear D. The CDR3 length is 12 residues. Trimming took 6 bases from V and 4 from J, leaving 7 bases between them. CDR1 and CDR2 from the germline V gene are SNHLY and FYNNEI. CDR3 sequence (DNA): TGTGCCAGCAGCGAACCATACAATGAGCAGTTCTTC. This translates into CASSEPYNEQFF.

This clone showed up many times. The rearrangement uses TRBV6-1 and TRBJ2-1; TRBD1 matches at 9 bases. The junction had 0 bases not matched to a gene; V was cut back by 6 bases and J by 6 bases. Germline lookup yields CDR1 MNHNS and CDR2 SASEGT. This CDR3 is 12 amino acids long. CDR3 residues: CASRTGGNEQFF. The DNA for the CDR3 is TGTGCCAGCAGGACAGGGGGCAATGAGCAGTTCTTC.

This clone was seen at least ten times. The chain links TRBV20-1 to TRBJ1-4; D ambiguous. Per germline, CDR1 DFQATT and CDR2 SNEGSKA (reference sequence). This CDR3 has 12 amino acids. V dropped 0 bases and J dropped 5 bases, with 4 bases sitting between them. CDR3 bases: TGCAGTGCTAGAGATCGCAATGAAAAACTGTTTTTT. This encodes CSARDRNEKLFF.

The sample holds many counts of this clone. Other nucleotide sequences from this sample produce the same CDR3. The V and J genes are TRBV7-6 and TRBJ2-1; no clear D gene. Per the germline V gene, CDR1 is SGHVS and CDR2 is FNYEAQ. Trimming shortened V by 2 bases and J by 0 bases, and 11 bases separated the two germline ends. CDR3 length: 16 residues. CDR3 sequence (DNA): TGTGCCAGCAGCTTACTTTCCCAGAGCTCCTACAATGAGCAGTTCTTC. Translated: CASSLLSQSSYNEQFF.

This clone came up a few times. CDR3: CASSEQGLAGADTQYF. DNA for the CDR3: TGTGCCAGCAGTGAACAGGGACTAGCGGGAGCAGATACGCAGTATTTT. This rearrangement joins TRBV6-1 to TRBJ2-3; 14 nucleotides align to TRBD2. Germline CDR1 reads MNHNS; CDR2 reads SASEGT. This CDR3 region has 16 residues. V trimming: 2 bases; J trimming: 4 bases; junction bases outside the gene matches: 2.

The sample holds a few counts of this clone. The chain recombines TRBV12-3 or TRBV12-4 with TRBJ2-1; the D gene is possibly TRBD1 (5 bases). V was clipped by 5 bases and J by 6 bases, with 8 bases between them. CDR3 length: 12 residues. This chain's CDR3 is CASSKTVNEQFF. The CDR3 nucleotides read TGTGCCAGCAGTAAGACAGTCAATGAGCAGTTCTTC.

This clone was seen many times. This chain uses TRBV18 with TRBJ2-3; D unclear. This CDR3 comprises 13 residues. Per germline, CDR1 KGHSH and CDR2 LQKENI. Trimming removed 3 bases at V and 5 bases at J, with 9 bases between. CDR3 in DNA: TGTGCCAGCTCACCCAATAGGGAAGATACGCAGTATTTT. Its protein product is CASSPNREDTQYF.

This sequence joins TRBV5-1 and TRBJ1-2, with a weak D call TRBD1 (5 bases). Trimming stripped 7 bases from V and 3 bases from J, with 7 bases between. Looked up from germline, CDR1 is SGHRS and CDR2 is YFSETQ. The CDR3 totals 11 residues. The CDR3 nucleotides are TGCGCCAGCGGAGGGGACTATGGCTACACCTTC. This sequence encodes CASGGDYGYTF.

This clone occurred many times. This chain uses TRBV24-1 with TRBJ2-3, with 10 bases identical to TRBD2. The germline V gene encodes CDR1 KGHDR and CDR2 SFDVKD. Trimming removed 4 bases from V and 5 bases from J; junction bases left unmatched: 5. This CDR3 region has 15 residues. The CDR3 nucleotides read TGTGCCACCAGTGAACAGCGGGAGGGCCAAGATACGCAGTATTTT. It is translated as CATSEQREGQDTQYF.

Turning to this clone: One end of the junction fails to match germline, which may point to a read error. This chain links TRBV28 with TRBJ2-1; tentative D call: TRBD2 (5 bases). The CDR3 has 15 amino acids. Looked up from germline, CDR1 is MDHEN and CDR2 is SYDVKM. CDR3 sequence (DNA): TGTGCCATCAGTTTGAGTCCGGGGTCCTACAATGAGCAGTTCTTC. Its protein is CAISLSPGSYNEQFF.

In this sample, this clone turned up many times. This chain's CDR3 is CSVYPGPANEQFF. CDR3 coding DNA: TGCAGCGTTTACCCGGGCCCGGCCAATGAGCAGTTCTTC. V gene TRBV29-1 combines with J gene TRBJ2-1; D uncertain. V lost 5 bases and J lost 6, with 14 bases in between. The CDR3 is 13 amino acids. Looked up from germline, CDR1 is SQVTM and CDR2 is ANQGSEA.

This clone was detected many times. This chain's CDR3 is CASSDRYNYGYTF. For the CDR3, the DNA is TGTGCCAGCAGTGACCGATATAACTATGGCTACACCTTC. This chain links TRBV2 with TRBJ1-2; no clear D gene. The V gene's germline CDR1 is SNHLY and CDR2 FYNNEI. CDR3 length: 13 amino acids. The ends were cut back, 3 bases at V and 1 base at J, with 6 bases in the middle.